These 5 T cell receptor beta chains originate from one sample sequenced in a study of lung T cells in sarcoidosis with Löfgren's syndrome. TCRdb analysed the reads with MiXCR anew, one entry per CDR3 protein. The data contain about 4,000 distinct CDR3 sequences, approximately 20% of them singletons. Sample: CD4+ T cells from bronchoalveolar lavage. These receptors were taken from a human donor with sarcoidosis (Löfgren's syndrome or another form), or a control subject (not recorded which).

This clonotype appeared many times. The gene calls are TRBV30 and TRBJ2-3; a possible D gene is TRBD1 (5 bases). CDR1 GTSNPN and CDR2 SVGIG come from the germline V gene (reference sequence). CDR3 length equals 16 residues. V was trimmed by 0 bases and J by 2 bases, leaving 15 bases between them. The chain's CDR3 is CAWSVRGQGLTDTQYF. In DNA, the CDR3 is TGTGCCTGGAGTGTAAGGGGCCAGGGCCTCACAGATACGCAGTATTTT.

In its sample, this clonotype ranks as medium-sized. The CDR3 loop is CSASAFAGGPGSYEQYV. CDR3 nucleotide sequence: TGCAGTGCTAGTGCCTTTGCGGGGGGGCCCGGCTCCTACGAGCAGTACGTC. This chain joins TRBV20-1 and TRBJ2-7; 9 bases are shared with TRBD2. V lost 3 bases and J lost 0; bases outside the gene matches: 12. CDR1 DFQATT and CDR2 SNEGSKA come from the germline V gene (reference sequence). The CDR3 loop spans 17 amino acids.

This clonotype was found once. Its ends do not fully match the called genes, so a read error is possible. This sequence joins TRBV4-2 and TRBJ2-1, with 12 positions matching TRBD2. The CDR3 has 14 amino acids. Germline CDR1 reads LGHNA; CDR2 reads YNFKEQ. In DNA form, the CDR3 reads TGTGCCGGCAGCCAAGGTGCTAGCGGGAGGGCCCTGGTCTTC. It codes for CAGSQGASGRALVF.

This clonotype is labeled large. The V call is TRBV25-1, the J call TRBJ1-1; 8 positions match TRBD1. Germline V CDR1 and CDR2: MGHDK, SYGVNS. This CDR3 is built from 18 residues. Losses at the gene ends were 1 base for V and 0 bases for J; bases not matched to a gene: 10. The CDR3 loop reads CASSEFGTGGILNTEAFF. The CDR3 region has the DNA TGTGCCAGCAGTGAATTTGGGACAGGAGGGATTCTGAACACTGAAGCTTTCTTT.

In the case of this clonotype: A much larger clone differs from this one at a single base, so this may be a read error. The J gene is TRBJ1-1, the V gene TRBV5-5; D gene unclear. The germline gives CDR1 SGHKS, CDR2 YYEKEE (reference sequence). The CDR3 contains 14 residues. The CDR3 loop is CASSLELLNAEAFF. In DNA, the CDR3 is TGTGCCAGCAGCTTGGAACTCCTGAACGCTGAAGCTTTCTTT.